Reported below is one TCR beta chain. Its antigen is unknown. In TCRdb, the RT-PCR reads were re-called with MiXCR into one record per CDR3 protein. Of 710,000 or so distinct CDR3 sequences listed, around 14% are singletons. The data were obtained in a study of response to subunit inactivated influenza vaccine. This CDR3 has 14 amino acids. CDR1 is MNHNS and CDR2 is SASEGT in the germline V gene. V lost 7 bases and J lost 2, with 14 bases in between. General study findings and limits: Few new T cells, the authors suggested, are recruited by each seasonal influenza vaccination.

The sequencing here drew on PBMCs from blood, taken 11 to 12 days after vaccination. The TCR originated in a man aged 45-65 years who received an inactivated influenza vaccine. The rearrangement uses TRBV6-1 and TRBJ1-2; no definite D call. CDR3 in DNA: TGTGCCAGCACTAGGCCGCCGGAGAACTATGGCTACACCTTC. Protein: CASTRPPENYGYTF.